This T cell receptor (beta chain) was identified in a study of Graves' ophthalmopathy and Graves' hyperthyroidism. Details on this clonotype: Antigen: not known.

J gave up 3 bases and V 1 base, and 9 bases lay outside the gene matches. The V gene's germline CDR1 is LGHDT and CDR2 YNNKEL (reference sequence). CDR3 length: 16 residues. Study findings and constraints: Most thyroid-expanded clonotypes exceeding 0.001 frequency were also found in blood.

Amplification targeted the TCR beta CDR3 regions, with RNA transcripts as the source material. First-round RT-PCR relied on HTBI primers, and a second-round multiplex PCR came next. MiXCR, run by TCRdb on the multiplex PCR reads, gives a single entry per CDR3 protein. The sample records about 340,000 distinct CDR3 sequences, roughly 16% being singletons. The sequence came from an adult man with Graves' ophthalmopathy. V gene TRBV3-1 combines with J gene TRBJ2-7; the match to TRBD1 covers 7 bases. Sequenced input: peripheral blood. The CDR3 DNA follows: TGTGCCAGCAGCCAAGTTCAAGCTACAGGGGACTACGAGCAGTACTTC. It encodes CASSQVQATGDYEQYF.